The clone carrying this TCR beta chain was detected ten times or more. Its antigen is currently unknown. Template switching supplied a universal primer site; unique molecular identifiers were carried on the cDNA. TCRdb reprocessed the 5' RACE reads with MiXCR, giving one entry per CDR3 protein. This table has under 350,000 distinct CDR3 sequences, 8% to 9.5% appearing once. The data were obtained in a study of identical twins. General study points: The more abundant beta clonotypes in cord blood had fewer insertions, and memory repertoires did not show this.

The CDR3 extends over 14 amino acids. Trimming removed 6 bases from V and 4 bases from J, with 15 bases in between. These data are also associated with another study on yellow fever vaccine responses in identical twins. That publication notes: Twins' T cell vaccine responses reportedly looked partly convergent, partly personalized.

The chain links TRBV12-3 or TRBV12-4 to TRBJ1-1; D possibly corresponds to TRBD1 (6 bases). The receptor's source is a woman younger than 30 in good health. Sequenced sample: CD8+ T cells sorted from blood. The CDR3 loop is CASRPGASGTEAFF. The CDR3 region has the DNA TGTGCCAGCAGACCAGGGGCCTCGGGCACTGAAGCTTTCTTT.